This T cell receptor (beta chain) was identified in a study of a mutant IDH1 vaccine in newly diagnosed glioma (dated by TCRdb to the early 2020s). Turning to the overall study: Vaccination began 4-6 weeks after radiotherapy alone, or alongside temozolomide cycles in the chemotherapy-containing groups. Of the 25 to 40 patients who were treated, around 62% were male and roughly 38% were female, and the mean age was around 43 years. Peripheral blood was collected at six visits: V03 (baseline), V05, V07, V10, V12 and V13. For exploratory analyses, roughly 25 treated patients had longitudinal TCRB deep sequencing done wherever samples were available. The week-35 safety follow-up took place at visit V12, and the week-47 end of study took place at visit V13. Prior to enrollment, patients had been given standard therapy consisting of radiotherapy alone, temozolomide alone, or radiochemotherapy with temozolomide, with the combination given to most patients.

CDR1 and CDR2, per the germline V gene (reference sequence), are SGHKS and YYEKEE. The CDR3 goes from the cysteine to the phenylalanine over 15 residues. Left in the record is the CDR3 DNA by itself, 45 bases read in frame from the first base. V is cut by 6 bases and J by 0 bases, and the space between the germline ends is 13 bases. Broad study findings and their caveats: Immune responses induced by the vaccine were seen in roughly 95% of patients across multiple MHC alleles. The authors noted that analyses of patient blood samples could not be reproduced because of sample limitations. Pseudoprogression appeared unrelated to alterations in the top peripheral T cell clonotypes detected by TCRB sequencing. PBMC samples for TCRB deep sequencing were selected based on availability.

Libraries were prepared through the immunoSEQ multiplex PCR assay. Rearranged TCR beta chain sequences were amplified with the hsTCRB Kit following the manufacturer's protocol. Sequencing of TCRB libraries was carried out on an Illumina MiSeq. As for the original processing: The proprietary platform of the kit vendor was used for demultiplexing, trimming and gene mapping. What TCRdb holds here is the immuneACCESS table cut down to in-frame rearrangements. Part of the clones is not present; checked against another copy, under half of the missing clones reflect an unresolved V gene, and the others are unexplained. That table gives V, J and clone size, and the DNA gave D and trimming. Here the sample has 90,000 to 100,000 clones; around 92% occur a single time. The ten most abundant clones make up approximately 0.8% of the sample. Regarding this clone: This clone's antigen is unknown. No much larger clone exists at a distance of one base, and base qualities are not known.

The time point label corresponds to: week 47, end of study. A 20-mer mutant IDH1 peptide at 300 micrograms in Montanide made up each vaccine dose, which was injected subcutaneously together with topical imiquimod. Patients received eight vaccinations in weeks 1, 3, 5, 7, 11, 15, 19 and 23, corresponding to visits V03 through V10. Donors had newly diagnosed WHO grade 3 or 4 IDH1-mutant astrocytomas with loss of nuclear ATRX. The samples were drawn from NOA16, a multicentre, single-arm, open-label phase I trial in Germany that tested a mutant IDH1 peptide vaccine in humans for the first time. The DNeasy Blood and Tissue Kit was used to extract genomic DNA from EDTA blood for TCRB sequencing.

The specimen was PBMCs, collected from a glioma patient whose treatment included an IDH1 peptide vaccine. This receptor was taken from a woman aged 45-60 years with glioma. The receptor chain draws on TRBV5-5 and TRBJ2-1; a tentative D call is TRBD2 (5 bases match). The nucleotide sequence is given as TGTGCCAGCACCGTAGCGCCCAGCTCCTACAATGAGCAGTTCTTC. Its coded protein is CASTVAPSSYNEQFF. The full variable domain, with segments outside the CDR3 supplied by the reference TRBV5-5 and TRBJ2-1 proteins, appears as DAGVTQSPTHLIKTRGQQVTLRCSPISGHKSVSWYQQVLGQGPQFIFQYYEKEERGRGNFPDRFSARQFPNYSSELNVNALLLGDSALYLCASTVAPSSYNEQFFGPGTRLTVL.